These 32 T cell receptor beta chains originate from one sample sequenced in a study of T cell responses to AZD1222 COVID-19 vaccine. Data came from immunoSEQ multiplex PCR; TCRdb stores just in-frame clones and leaves some out. This table holds roughly 130,000 clones, under 95% found once. The sequencing used peripheral blood, collected on day 0 of AZD1222 vaccination. The receptors here all came from an adult in good health.

The chain links TRBV7-9 to TRBJ2-1; D tentatively reads TRBD1 or TRBD2 (5 bases each). Germline lookup yields CDR1 SEHNR and CDR2 FQNEAQ (reference sequence). The V end was cut by 2 bases, the J end by 4 bases, with 15 bases between. The CDR3 has 16 residues. CDR3 region: CASSLSGRVAYNEQFF. For the CDR3, the DNA is TGTGCCAGCAGCTTAAGCGGCAGGGTAGCGTACAATGAGCAGTTCTTC.

The chain employs TRBV28 and TRBJ1-2, with a possible D match to TRBD1 (6 bases). The length of the CDR3 is 11 residues. Trimming removed 11 bases from V and 7 bases from J, with 14 bases in between. Germline values: CDR1 MDHEN, CDR2 SYDVKM. The CDR3 is CAGGGEIGYTF. Written as DNA, the CDR3 is TGTGCCGGAGGGGGGGAAATTGGCTACACCTTC.

This chain uses TRBV3-1 (or the pseudogene TRBV3-2) with TRBJ2-3; 8 nucleotides match TRBD1. Germline V gives CDR1 LGHDT, CDR2 YNNKEL (reference sequence). This CDR3 spans 15 amino acids. Trimming removed 5 bases from V and 6 bases from J; junction bases left unmatched: 10. DNA of the CDR3: TGTGCCAGCAGCGACCGGGACAGGCCTGCCGATACGCAGTATTTT. As protein: CASSDRDRPADTQYF.

The gene calls are TRBV12-3 or TRBV12-4 and TRBJ2-7; 7 bases are shared with TRBD1. The CDR3 has 13 residues. The V segment lost 6 bases and the J segment 7 bases; nucleotides outside the gene matches: 9. CDR3 residues: CASSRNRGREQYF. The CDR3 coding sequence is TGTGCCAGCAGCCGGAACAGGGGCCGAGAGCAGTACTTC.

There are a few counts of this clone. The chain links TRBV7-9 to TRBJ1-2; a possible D gene is TRBD1 (5 bases). The CDR3 covers 13 residues. Trimming shortened V by 5 bases and J by 8 bases, and 15 bases separated the two germline ends. Germline CDR1 and CDR2: SEHNR and FQNEAQ (reference sequence). CDR3 protein: CASSHDRPYGYTF. Written as DNA, the CDR3 is TGTGCCAGCAGCCACGACAGACCCTACGGCTACACCTTC.

This rearrangement joins TRBV6-2 or TRBV6-3 to TRBJ2-7; 11 bases fit TRBD2. The CDR3 contains 15 residues. Germline CDR1 and CDR2: MNHEY and SVGEGT. V was clipped by 5 bases and J by 2 bases; unmatched bases: 5. The CDR3 bases are TGTGCCAGCAGTGGTAGCGGGGGGGCACCCTACGAGCAGTACTTC. Its protein product is CASSGSGGAPYEQYF.

This sequence joins TRBV5-1 and TRBJ2-3; 7 bases are shared with TRBD2. CDR3 size: 14 residues. Unmatched junction bases numbered 7, after V lost 7 bases and J lost 2 bases. The germline CDR1 and CDR2 sequences are SGHRS and YFSETQ. CDR3 bases: TGCGCCAGCGGAACGGGACTAACCACAGATACGCAGTATTTT. Translation gives CASGTGLTTDTQYF.

The chain uses TRBV4-1 and TRBJ2-2; TRBD1 matches 7 bases. This CDR3 has 15 amino acids. Trimming at V came to 4 bases and at J to 0 bases, leaving 2 bases not matched to a gene. The germline gives CDR1 MGHRA, CDR2 YSYEKL. The CDR3 bases are TGCGCCAGCAGCCGTGGGACAGCGAACACCGGGGAGCTGTTTTTT. This encodes CASSRGTANTGELFF.

V and J are TRBV12-3 or TRBV12-4 and TRBJ1-1; D is ambiguous. V dropped 3 bases and J dropped 3 bases, with 8 bases sitting between them. This CDR3 contains 13 residues. CDR3 in DNA: TGTGCCAGCAGTTTTAACAGTTACACTGAAGCTTTCTTT. Amino acid sequence: CASSFNSYTEAFF.

The CDR3 region is CASSTLDSSNYGYTF. The CDR3 DNA is TGTGCCAGCAGTACCCTGGACAGCTCTAACTATGGCTACACCTTC. The rearrangement joins TRBV27 to TRBJ1-2, with D tentatively TRBD1 (6 bases). Germline V gene lookup returns CDR1 MNHEY and CDR2 SMNVEV (reference sequence). This CDR3 contains 15 residues. Trimming removed 5 bases at V and 0 bases at J, with 13 bases between.

This chain joins TRBV2 and TRBJ2-7, with 10 bases aligning to TRBD1. Germline values: CDR1 SNHLY, CDR2 FYNNEI. This CDR3 is built from 18 residues. V shed 5 bases, J shed 3 bases, and the junction held 16 bases outside the gene matches. The CDR3 nucleotides are TGTGCCAGCAGTCATCCGCCGGGACAGGGGCTCGAACACTACGAGCAGTACTTC. Protein: CASSHPPGQGLEHYEQYF.

The V and J genes are TRBV19 and TRBJ2-4, with 7 bases fitting TRBD2. CDR3 size: 16 residues. The germline gives CDR1 LNHDA, CDR2 SQIVND (reference sequence). V gave up 7 bases and J gave up 1 base; unmatched junction bases: 10. The CDR3 spells CASTSLAGDAKNIQYF. The DNA of the CDR3 is TGTGCCAGTACCTCCCTGGCGGGGGATGCCAAAAACATTCAGTACTTC.

The chain couples TRBV5-1 to TRBJ1-5, with a weak D call TRBD1 (5 bases). Germline CDR1 is SGHRS and CDR2 is YFSETQ. With 1 base removed from V and 0 bases from J, the gap between germline ends came to 8 bases. The CDR3 is 15 amino acids. The CDR3 DNA sequence: TGCGCCAGCAGCTTGTCAGGGAATAGCAATCAGCCCCAGCATTTT. It encodes CASSLSGNSNQPQHF.

The chain links TRBV30 to TRBJ1-4; TRBD1 might be the D (5 bases). In germline, CDR1 is GTSNPN, CDR2 SVGIG (reference sequence). This CDR3 region has 13 residues. Trimming took 4 bases from V and 7 from J, leaving 13 bases between them. The CDR3 here is CAWNGDGGEKLFF. CDR3 DNA sequence: TGTGCCTGGAACGGGGATGGGGGTGAAAAACTGTTTTTT.

The DNA for the CDR3 is TGTGCCAGCAGCTTTAGGCCTAGCGCCACCGGGGAGCTGTTTTTT. It translates to CASSFRPSATGELFF. The genes are TRBV7-3 and TRBJ2-2, with a possible D match to TRBD2 (6 bases). Trimming took 3 bases from V and 4 from J, leaving 12 bases between them. Germline V CDR1 and CDR2: SGHTA, FQGTGA. The CDR3 contains 15 residues.

The chain carries TRBV5-1 and TRBJ2-5, with no clear D. The CDR3 is 14 amino acids. Germline-derived CDR1 and CDR2 are SGHRS and YFSETQ. V lost 0 bases to trimming and J lost 0 bases, with 6 bases between them. CDR3 in DNA: TGCGCCAGCAGCTTGGGGACCAACCAAGAGACCCAGTACTTC. It is translated as CASSLGTNQETQYF.

The J gene is TRBJ1-5, the V gene TRBV29-1, with D possibly matching TRBD1 (6 bases). The CDR3 totals 13 residues. Germline V gene data show CDR1 as SQVTM and CDR2 as ANQGSEA. Trimming shortened V by 6 bases and J by 7 bases, and 16 bases separated the two germline ends. For the CDR3, the DNA is TGCAGCGTGGGAACAGGGCAGACACAGCCCCAGCATTTT. As protein: CSVGTGQTQPQHF. The whole variable domain, remainder taken from reference TRBV29-1 and TRBJ1-5, is SAVISQKPSRDICQRGTSLTIQCQVDSQVTMMFWYRQQPGQSLTLIATANQGSEATYESGFVIDKFPISRPNLTFSTLTVSNMSPEDSSIYLCSVGTGQTQPQHFGDGTRLSIL.

The chain is built from TRBV7-3 and TRBJ2-2; D is perhaps TRBD2 (6 bases). CDR1 is SGHTA, CDR2 FQGTGA, per germline. The CDR3 is made up of 14 amino acids. V was pared by 5 bases and J by 7 bases, with 14 bases between. For the CDR3, the DNA is TGTGCCAGCAGCCTTAACGGCGGGGACGGGGAGCTGTTTTTT. It specifies CASSLNGGDGELFF.

This clone has a handful of counts. The chain has TRBV2 and TRBJ1-4, with D possibly TRBD1 on 6 matching bases. This CDR3 is built from 15 residues. The germline gives CDR1 SNHLY, CDR2 FYNNEI. V shed 3 bases and J shed 5 bases, with 13 bases lying between them. The DNA of the CDR3 is TGTGCCAGCAGTGAGGAACAGGGCCGAAATGAAAAACTGTTTTTT. Its protein product is CASSEEQGRNEKLFF. Using reference TRBV2 and TRBJ1-4 for the parts outside the CDR3, the full variable domain is EPEVTQTPSHQVTQMGQEVILRCVPISNHLYFYWYRQILGQKVEFLVSFYNNEISEKSEIFDDQFSVERPDGSNFTLKIRSTKLEDSAMYFCASSEEQGRNEKLFFGSGTQLSVL.

J is TRBJ2-7 and V is TRBV5-6, with 10 nucleotides matching TRBD1. Germline V gene lookup returns CDR1 SGHDT and CDR2 YYEEEE. Trimming took 0 bases from V and 2 from J; bases not matched to a gene: 5. The CDR3 contains 16 residues. CDR3 sequence reads: CASSLGTGTGAYEQYF. DNA of the CDR3: TGTGCCAGCAGCTTGGGGACCGGGACAGGGGCCTACGAGCAGTACTTC.

This chain connects TRBV27 to TRBJ2-1; D remains unclear. The V and J ends lost 1 base and 1 base respectively, with 2 bases between them. Per the germline V gene, CDR1 is MNHEY and CDR2 is SMNVEV (reference sequence). There are 13 residues in the CDR3. CDR3 residues: CASSLFSYNEQFF. For the CDR3, the DNA is TGTGCCAGCAGTTTATTTTCCTACAATGAGCAGTTCTTC.

The rearrangement links TRBV6-2 or TRBV6-3 to TRBJ2-2, with no clear D. Germline CDR1 and CDR2: MNHEY and SVGEGT. Trimming pared 6 bases from V and 5 bases from J, leaving 4 bases between. The CDR3 length is 11 residues. DNA of the CDR3: TGTGCCAGCAGCCTAACCGGGGAGCTGTTTTTT. It codes for CASSLTGELFF.

The CDR3 nucleotides read TGTGCCAGCACCCTTAGGGGAGACAGGGAGAATGAAAAACTGTTTTTT. Its protein is CASTLRGDRENEKLFF. This rearrangement joins TRBV28 to TRBJ1-4; 7 bases agree with TRBD1. CDR1 is MDHEN, CDR2 SYDVKM, per germline. The CDR3 totals 16 residues. The V gene end was trimmed by 7 bases and the J gene end by 5 bases; junction bases not matched to a gene: 13.

The CDR3 DNA sequence: TGTGCCAGCAGCCTCGGACGGACAAATTACGAGCAGTACTTC. Translating gives CASSLGRTNYEQYF. V is TRBV2 and J is TRBJ2-7; possibly TRBD1 for D (5 bases). This CDR3 spans 14 amino acids. The germline V and J ends were trimmed by 6 bases and 4 bases, with 16 bases remaining between them. Germline V CDR1 and CDR2: SNHLY, FYNNEI.

This chain connects TRBV9 to TRBJ2-2, with no clear D. Trimming pared 0 bases from V and 2 bases from J, leaving 8 bases between. This CDR3 is 15 amino acids long. Germline CDR1 and CDR2: SGDLS and YYNGEE. CDR3 loop: CASSVGQFNTGELFF. CDR3 in DNA: TGTGCCAGCAGCGTAGGGCAGTTTAACACCGGGGAGCTGTTTTTT.

The chain joins TRBV5-5 to TRBJ1-6; 12 nucleotides line up with TRBD1. The CDR3 spans 19 residues. From germline, CDR1 is SGHKS and CDR2 YYEKEE (reference sequence). V lost 4 bases, J lost 0 bases, and 8 bases stayed unmatched. The DNA of the CDR3 is TGTGCCAGCAGCCACCGGGGACAGGGGGCGGGCTCCTATAATTCACCCCTCCACTTT. Protein sequence: CASSHRGQGAGSYNSPLHF.

This chain uses TRBV20-1 with TRBJ1-2, with 9 bases lining up with TRBD1. CDR3 length: 11 residues. Germline V gene data show CDR1 as DFQATT and CDR2 as SNEGSKA (reference sequence). CDR3 sequence reads: CSGTGNYGYTF. The CDR3 DNA reads as TGCAGCGGGACAGGGAACTATGGCTACACCTTC.

This chain connects TRBV24-1 to TRBJ1-2; the D is unclear. This CDR3 spans 14 amino acids. V was pared by 1 base and J by 2 bases, with 7 bases between. The V gene's germline CDR1 is KGHDR and CDR2 SFDVKD. The CDR3 protein is CATSDFYTNYGYTF. CDR3 nucleotides: TGTGCCACCAGTGATTTTTATACGAACTATGGCTACACCTTC.

This clone appeared once. The J gene is TRBJ2-1, the V gene TRBV11-3; D is uncertain. The CDR3 covers 12 residues. The V gene lost 5 bases and the J gene lost 8 bases, with 10 bases spanning the gap. Looked up from germline, CDR1 is SGHNT and CDR2 is YENEEA. The CDR3 protein is CASSRIEDEQFF. The CDR3 DNA reads as TGTGCCAGCAGCCGCATAGAGGATGAGCAGTTCTTC.

This chain uses TRBV18 with TRBJ1-2, with D possibly matching TRBD1 (5 bases). Trimming left V 1 base short and J 0 bases short, with 12 bases between. Per the germline V gene, CDR1 is KGHSH and CDR2 is LQKENI. CDR3 size: 16 residues. In nucleotides, the CDR3 is TGTGCCAGCTCACCACTTTCAGGGTCTCCTAACTATGGCTACACCTTC. Its protein product is CASSPLSGSPNYGYTF. The variable domain in full, completed from reference TRBV18 and TRBJ1-2, reads NAGVMQNPRHLVRRRGQEARLRCSPMKGHSHVYWYRQLPEEGLKFMVYLQKENIIDESGMPKERFSAEFPKEGPSILRIQQVVRGDSAAYFCASSPLSGSPNYGYTFGSGTRLTVV.

The chain is built from TRBV5-4 and TRBJ2-7; TRBD2 matches at 10 bases. This CDR3 is 15 amino acids long. Germline V gene data show CDR1 as SGHNT and CDR2 as YYREEE (reference sequence). Trimming cost V 4 bases and J 4 bases; bases outside gene matches: 8. DNA of the CDR3: TGTGCCAGCAGCGGTAGCGGGGGGTTTAAGTACGAGCAGTACTTC. As protein: CASSGSGGFKYEQYF.

The chain couples TRBV7-3 to TRBJ2-7; 14 positions match TRBD2. In germline, CDR1 is SGHTA, CDR2 FQGTGA. J gave up 4 bases and V 5 bases, and 4 bases lay outside the gene matches. There are 15 residues in the CDR3. CDR3 sequence: CASSPTSGGVYEQYF. In DNA form, the CDR3 reads TGTGCCAGCAGCCCGACTAGCGGGGGGGTATACGAGCAGTACTTC.